The rows below give T cell receptor beta chains drawn from one sample of a study of cytomegalovirus exposure and HLA in healthy donors. The repertoire was sequenced with immunoSEQ multiplex PCR; TCRdb's copy has only in-frame clones and lacks some. Of around 89,000 clones in the sample, roughly three quarters were seen once. Sequencing was done on a sample of PBMCs. The receptors originated from a man between 40 and 49 years old in good health and CMV-seronegative. Each CDR3 is given with its conserved first and last residue. A D gene is named only where the DNA matches it firmly. Where a row states a size, it is once, few, many or the class of an expanded clone; other rows omit it.

D gene: -; J gene: TRBJ2-1; V gene: TRBV7-2; clone size: -; CDR3 DNA: TGTGCCAGCACCTTAACCCGAGGGAATGAGCAGTTCTTC; CDR3 protein: CASTLTRGNEQFF
D gene: -; J gene: TRBJ2-7; V gene: TRBV4-2; clone size: -; CDR3 DNA: TGTGCCAGCAGCCAAGTAGACGGGTCCTACGAGCAGTACTTC; CDR3 protein: CASSQVDGSYEQYF
D gene: TRBD2; J gene: TRBJ2-5; V gene: TRBV5-6; clone size: -; CDR3 DNA: TGTGCCAGCAGCTTGTGGGGGGGCCAAGAGACCCAGTACTTC; CDR3 protein: CASSLWGGQETQYF
D gene: TRBD1; J gene: TRBJ1-5; V gene: TRBV28; clone size: -; CDR3 DNA: TGTGCCAGCAGTTCAGGACAGGGTGGTCAGCCCCAGCATTTT; CDR3 protein: CASSSGQGGQPQHF
D gene: -; J gene: TRBJ2-7; V gene: TRBV4-3; clone size: -; CDR3 DNA: TGCGCCAGCAGCCAAGATACGGGCGCGGGCGAGCAGTACTTC; CDR3 protein: CASSQDTGAGEQYF
D gene: TRBD1; J gene: TRBJ2-7; V gene: TRBV9; clone size: -; CDR3 DNA: TGTGCCAGCAGCGTGGAGGGACAGGGGGTGTACGAGCAGTACTTC; CDR3 protein: CASSVEGQGVYEQYF
D gene: TRBD2; J gene: TRBJ2-2; V gene: TRBV13; clone size: once; CDR3 DNA: TGTGCCAGCAGCGGAGCGGGGGGCCGGAACACCGGGGAGCTGTTTTTT; CDR3 protein: CASSGAGGRNTGELFF
D gene: -; J gene: TRBJ2-7; V gene: TRBV5-1; clone size: -; CDR3 DNA: TGCGCCAGCAGCGCCCCGGGGTCCTACGAGCAGTACTTC; CDR3 protein: CASSAPGSYEQYF
D gene: -; J gene: TRBJ2-4; V gene: TRBV7-2; clone size: -; CDR3 DNA: TGTGCCAGCAGCTACAACCCTAGAGGCGGGCTGGCCAAAAACATTCAGTACTTC; CDR3 protein: CASSYNPRGGLAKNIQYF
D gene: TRBD1; J gene: TRBJ2-2; V gene: TRBV5-1; clone size: -; CDR3 DNA: TGCGCCAGCAGCGCGGGGACAGGACACACCGGGGAGCTGTTTTTT; CDR3 protein: CASSAGTGHTGELFF
D gene: TRBD2; J gene: TRBJ2-1; V gene: TRBV9; clone size: -; CDR3 DNA: TGTGCCAGCAGCTTCAGAGCGGGGGCCTACAATGAGCAGTTCTTC; CDR3 protein: CASSFRAGAYNEQFF
D gene: TRBD2; J gene: TRBJ2-3; V gene: TRBV11-3; clone size: few; CDR3 DNA: TGTGCCAGCAGCCAGCGGGATTTCACAGATACGCAGTATTTT; CDR3 protein: CASSQRDFTDTQYF
D gene: -; J gene: TRBJ2-6; V gene: TRBV27; clone size: -; CDR3 DNA: TGTGCCAGCAGAGGAGCTGGGGCCAACGTCCTGACTTTC; CDR3 protein: CASRGAGANVLTF
D gene: -; J gene: TRBJ1-1; V gene: TRBV4-3; clone size: -; CDR3 DNA: TGCGCCAGCAGCCATCAGGGGATGAGGAACACTGAAGCTTTCTTT; CDR3 protein: CASSHQGMRNTEAFF
D gene: TRBD1; J gene: TRBJ2-2; V gene: TRBV7-3; clone size: -; CDR3 DNA: TGTGCCAGCAGCCCCACCGGGACAGTTAACACCGGGGAGCTGTTTTTT; CDR3 protein: CASSPTGTVNTGELFF
D gene: -; J gene: TRBJ2-7; V gene: TRBV7-2; clone size: -; CDR3 DNA: TGTGCCAGCAGCCTACCCGCCAAGTCCTACGAGCAGTACTTC; CDR3 protein: CASSLPAKSYEQYF
D gene: -; J gene: TRBJ1-3; V gene: TRBV28; clone size: -; CDR3 DNA: TGTGCCAGCAGTCGAGACAGCTCTGGAAACACCATATATTTT; CDR3 protein: CASSRDSSGNTIYF
D gene: TRBD2; J gene: TRBJ2-3; V gene: TRBV2; clone size: -; CDR3 DNA: TGTGCCAGTCATAGCGGGGGGGGCACAGATACGCAGTATTTT; CDR3 protein: CASHSGGGTDTQYF
D gene: -; J gene: TRBJ1-5; V gene: TRBV7-2; clone size: -; CDR3 DNA: TGTGCCAGCAGCTCGGGAGTGGGGCGCAGTCAGCCCCAGCATTTT; CDR3 protein: CASSSGVGRSQPQHF
D gene: TRBD2; J gene: TRBJ2-3; V gene: TRBV9; clone size: -; CDR3 DNA: TGTGCCAGCAGCGTTGGGACTATCGAGATGGCAGATACGCAGTATTTT; CDR3 protein: CASSVGTIEMADTQYF
D gene: -; J gene: TRBJ1-5; V gene: TRBV6-6; clone size: -; CDR3 DNA: TGTGCCAGCAGAACCGATGAATCAGAATCAGGGCCCCAGCATTTT; CDR3 protein: CASRTDESESGPQHF
D gene: -; J gene: TRBJ2-6; V gene: TRBV4-2; clone size: few; CDR3 DNA: TGTGCCAGCAGCCAAGAACCGAGCTCTGGGGCCAACGTCCTGACTTTC; CDR3 protein: CASSQEPSSGANVLTF
D gene: TRBD1; J gene: TRBJ1-1; V gene: TRBV5-4; clone size: -; CDR3 DNA: TGTGCCAGCAGCGTGGGACAGGGGGGAACTGAAGCTTTCTTT; CDR3 protein: CASSVGQGGTEAFF
D gene: TRBD2; J gene: TRBJ2-3; V gene: TRBV30; clone size: -; CDR3 DNA: TGTGCCTGGGGGACGGGGGGGCCGAATACGCAGTATTTT; CDR3 protein: CAWGTGGPNTQYF
D gene: -; J gene: TRBJ2-7; V gene: TRBV5-6; clone size: -; CDR3 DNA: TGTGCCAGCAGCCCACTCCCAGGCGCTCACGAGCAGTACTTC; CDR3 protein: CASSPLPGAHEQYF
D gene: -; J gene: TRBJ2-7; V gene: TRBV2; clone size: few; CDR3 DNA: TGTGCCAGCAAGTCAGGGATCAGCGCCTACGAGCAGTACTTC; CDR3 protein: CASKSGISAYEQYF
D gene: -; J gene: TRBJ2-1; V gene: TRBV19; clone size: -; CDR3 DNA: TGTGCCAGTAGTCAAGGGGGGGGCTCCTACAATGAGCAGTTCTTC; CDR3 protein: CASSQGGGSYNEQFF
D gene: -; J gene: TRBJ2-2; V gene: TRBV6-1; clone size: once; CDR3 DNA: TGTGCCAGCAGTGGGGGACATACGTCCGGGGAGCTGTTTTTT; CDR3 protein: CASSGGHTSGELFF
D gene: -; J gene: TRBJ2-3; V gene: TRBV9; clone size: -; CDR3 DNA: TGTGCCAGCAGCGCGAACGGGGGATCAGATACGCAGTATTTT; CDR3 protein: CASSANGGSDTQYF
D gene: TRBD1; J gene: TRBJ2-7; V gene: TRBV19; clone size: -; CDR3 DNA: TGTGCCAGTAGTATGTTCGGACAGGGGACGAGCGAGCAGTACTTC; CDR3 protein: CASSMFGQGTSEQYF
D gene: -; J gene: TRBJ2-1; V gene: TRBV16; clone size: -; CDR3 DNA: TGTGCCAGCAGCCGGACGGGGTTGGGTGAGCAGTTCTTC; CDR3 protein: CASSRTGLGEQFF
D gene: TRBD1; J gene: TRBJ2-1; V gene: TRBV19; clone size: -; CDR3 DNA: TGTGCCAGTAGTATACTACAGGGGCCCTACAATGAGCAGTTCTTC; CDR3 protein: CASSILQGPYNEQFF
D gene: TRBD2; J gene: TRBJ2-2; V gene: TRBV5-5; clone size: -; CDR3 DNA: TGTGCCAGCAGCTACTCGGGGGGTTGGGACACCGGGGAGCTGTTTTTT; CDR3 protein: CASSYSGGWDTGELFF
D gene: -; J gene: TRBJ1-3; V gene: TRBV6-1; clone size: -; CDR3 DNA: TGTGCCAGCAGTGAATACCCCACAGGAGCTGGAAACACCATATATTTT; CDR3 protein: CASSEYPTGAGNTIYF
D gene: -; J gene: TRBJ1-2; V gene: TRBV30; clone size: -; CDR3 DNA: TGTGCCTGGAGTGCGGGTGGAGGATCTGGCTACACCTTC; CDR3 protein: CAWSAGGGSGYTF
D gene: TRBD1; J gene: TRBJ2-1; V gene: TRBV9; clone size: once; CDR3 DNA: TGTGCCAGCACGGTGACCGCTCGGGACAGCAATGAGCAGTTCTTC; CDR3 protein: CASTVTARDSNEQFF
D gene: TRBD1; J gene: TRBJ1-3; V gene: TRBV9; clone size: -; CDR3 DNA: TGTGCCAGCAGCGTAACCCCCGGGACAGGTTTCTCTGGAAACACCATATATTTT; CDR3 protein: CASSVTPGTGFSGNTIYF
D gene: TRBD1; J gene: TRBJ1-5; V gene: TRBV19; clone size: -; CDR3 DNA: TGTGCCAGTAGTCTGTCGGACAGGCGGCATCAGCCCCAGCATTTT; CDR3 protein: CASSLSDRRHQPQHF
D gene: TRBD1; J gene: TRBJ2-2; V gene: TRBV10-1; clone size: once; CDR3 DNA: TGCGCCACCGTTGACTCGGGACAGGGGATCACCGGGGAGCTGTTTTTT; CDR3 protein: CATVDSGQGITGELFF
D gene: TRBD1; J gene: TRBJ1-5; V gene: TRBV7-6; clone size: -; CDR3 DNA: TGTGCCAGCAGCTCTGACAGGGGGACCGATCAGCCCCAGCATTTT; CDR3 protein: CASSSDRGTDQPQHF
D gene: -; J gene: TRBJ2-7; V gene: TRBV6-6; clone size: -; CDR3 DNA: TGTGCCAGCAGCTACCGGGACTCCTACGAGCAGTACTTC; CDR3 protein: CASSYRDSYEQYF
D gene: TRBD2; J gene: TRBJ2-7; V gene: TRBV5-4; clone size: -; CDR3 DNA: TGTGCCAGCAGCTCGGATAGCGGGGGGCTCTCCTACGAGCAGTACTTC; CDR3 protein: CASSSDSGGLSYEQYF
D gene: TRBD1; J gene: TRBJ1-5; V gene: TRBV5-1; clone size: -; CDR3 DNA: TGCGCCAGCAGCTTGAGTGGGACAGGGATAAATCAGCCCCAGCATTTT; CDR3 protein: CASSLSGTGINQPQHF
D gene: -; J gene: TRBJ1-3; V gene: TRBV30; clone size: -; CDR3 DNA: TGTGCCTGGAGTGTACGGCGGGGCAGCTCTGGAAACACCATATATTTT; CDR3 protein: CAWSVRRGSSGNTIYF
D gene: TRBD2; J gene: TRBJ2-4; V gene: TRBV7-2; clone size: -; CDR3 DNA: TGTGCCAGCAGCTTTGGGCGGGGGGGTGTAGCCAAAAACATTCAGTACTTC; CDR3 protein: CASSFGRGGVAKNIQYF
D gene: -; J gene: TRBJ2-7; V gene: TRBV27; clone size: few; CDR3 DNA: TGTGCCAGCAGTTTAATTCGGGGGGAGCAGTACTTC; CDR3 protein: CASSLIRGEQYF
D gene: -; J gene: TRBJ2-2; V gene: TRBV18; clone size: -; CDR3 DNA: TGTGCCAGCTCACCACTTGTGTCCGGCACCGGGGAGCTGTTTTTT; CDR3 protein: CASSPLVSGTGELFF
D gene: TRBD1; J gene: TRBJ1-1; V gene: TRBV29-1; clone size: -; CDR3 DNA: TGCAGCGCCGGGACAGCCCAAGCTGCTTTCTTT; CDR3 protein: CSAGTAQAAFF
D gene: TRBD1; J gene: TRBJ1-6; V gene: TRBV10-3; clone size: -; CDR3 DNA: TGTGCCATCAGTCGAGGGGGCCAAGATAATTCACCCCTCCACTTT; CDR3 protein: CAISRGGQDNSPLHF
D gene: -; J gene: TRBJ2-2; V gene: TRBV7-9; clone size: -; CDR3 DNA: TGTGCCAGCAGCCAAAATTGGGGGGGCCGGAAAAACACCGGGGAGCTGTTTTTT; CDR3 protein: CASSQNWGGRKNTGELFF
D gene: -; J gene: TRBJ2-7; V gene: TRBV18; clone size: -; CDR3 DNA: TGTGCCAGCTCACCACCGGTGGCAGGGGGAGGCTACGAGCAGTACTTC; CDR3 protein: CASSPPVAGGGYEQYF
D gene: -; J gene: TRBJ2-3; V gene: TRBV6-4; clone size: -; CDR3 DNA: TGTGCCAGCAGTGGAGGCGGGGGCACAGATACGCAGTATTTT; CDR3 protein: CASSGGGGTDTQYF
D gene: TRBD2; J gene: TRBJ2-1; V gene: TRBV4-1; clone size: -; CDR3 DNA: TGCGCCAGCAGCCAAGCGCTAGCGGGGGGGCATGGTGAGCAGTTCTTC; CDR3 protein: CASSQALAGGHGEQFF
D gene: -; J gene: TRBJ1-2; V gene: TRBV5-1; clone size: -; CDR3 DNA: TGCGCCAGCAGCTTGGAGGCAGGGCACTATGGCTACACCTTC; CDR3 protein: CASSLEAGHYGYTF
D gene: TRBD2; J gene: TRBJ2-1; V gene: TRBV7-9; clone size: once; CDR3 DNA: TGTGCCAGCAGCTATGGACTAGCGGGGGGCTACGCCTACAATGAGCAGTTCTTC; CDR3 protein: CASSYGLAGGYAYNEQFF
D gene: -; J gene: TRBJ2-7; V gene: TRBV7-6; clone size: -; CDR3 DNA: TGTGCCAACGCTCCCCTGCGGGGGTACTTC; CDR3 protein: CANAPLRGYF
D gene: TRBD1; J gene: TRBJ2-7; V gene: TRBV6-1; clone size: -; CDR3 DNA: TGTGCCAGCAGTGCAGGGACAGGGGAACGCGAGCAGTACTTC; CDR3 protein: CASSAGTGEREQYF